The 24 T cell receptor beta chains in this list originate from one sample, sequenced in a study of PD-1 blockade in classical Hodgkin lymphoma. Every patient had relapsed following autologous stem cell transplantation, and cohorts differed in brentuximab vedotin exposure. Only in-frame clones appear in the TCRdb table, and some are missing; sequencing was by immunoSEQ multiplex PCR. Among 70,000 or so clones, over 55% were seen once, and the ten largest hold approximately 9.1%. This specimen was peripheral blood mononuclear cells (PBMCs), taken before the second cycle of nivolumab. The receptor source for this set is a human donor with classical Hodgkin lymphoma.

This chain joins TRBV29-1 and TRBJ1-5; tentatively, D is TRBD1 (5 bases). Trimming removed 6 bases from V and 1 base from J, with 7 bases in between. Germline CDR1 and CDR2: SQVTM and ANQGSEA. The CDR3 has 12 amino acids. The CDR3 nucleotides are TGCAGCGTGGGGGGGAGCAATCAGCCCCAGCATTTT. Its protein is CSVGGSNQPQHF.

The V call is TRBV19, the J call TRBJ2-2; D is possibly TRBD2 (6 bases). Between the trimmed V and J ends, which lost 5 bases and 3 bases, there was a span of 16 bases. CDR3 length equals 16 residues. Germline loops: CDR1 LNHDA, CDR2 SQIVND (reference sequence). As DNA, the CDR3 is TGTGCCAGTAGTCCTTTTCTTGGAGGGTACACCGGGGAGCTGTTTTTT. Amino acids: CASSPFLGGYTGELFF.

The rearrangement joins TRBV2 to TRBJ2-5; maybe TRBD1 (8 bases). The CDR3 contains 15 residues. CDR1 and CDR2 (germline): SNHLY, FYNNEI. V dropped 6 bases and J dropped 4 bases, with 18 bases sitting between them. CDR3 sequence: CASSVNRGEGETQYF. The CDR3 DNA reads TGTGCCAGCAGCGTTAACAGGGGGGAGGGAGAGACCCAGTACTTC. The whole variable domain, filled in from reference TRBV2 and TRBJ2-5, reads EPEVTQTPSHQVTQMGQEVILRCVPISNHLYFYWYRQILGQKVEFLVSFYNNEISEKSEIFDDQFSVERPDGSNFTLKIRSTKLEDSAMYFCASSVNRGEGETQYFGPGTRLLVL.

This clone was counted many times. This chain uses TRBV5-1 with TRBJ2-7, with D perhaps TRBD2 (5 bases). Trimming cost V 2 bases and J 1 base, with 10 bases left between them. CDR3 length: 14 amino acids. Germline assignment: CDR1 SGHRS and CDR2 YFSETQ. CDR3 nucleotide sequence: TGCGCCAGCAGCTTATTTGAGGGATCCTACGAGCAGTACTTC. Amino acids: CASSLFEGSYEQYF.

The chain joins TRBV19 to TRBJ1-5; D not resolved. Trimming took off 5 bases at V and 0 bases at J, with 11 bases between the two ends. This CDR3 has 15 amino acids. Germline assignment: CDR1 LNHDA and CDR2 SQIVND (reference sequence). The CDR3 sequence is CASSDNRDSNQPQHF. The CDR3 DNA reads TGTGCCAGTAGTGACAACAGAGATAGCAATCAGCCCCAGCATTTT.

Only a few counts were recorded for this clone. This chain links TRBV28 with TRBJ2-1, with D tentatively TRBD1 (5 bases). CDR3 length: 15 residues. Germline-derived CDR1 and CDR2 are MDHEN and SYDVKM. The V end was cut by 2 bases, the J end by 3 bases, with 11 bases between. The CDR3 sequence is CASSLRQGGYNEQFF. DNA for the CDR3: TGTGCCAGCAGTTTACGCCAGGGCGGCTACAATGAGCAGTTCTTC.

This clone was observed a handful of times. This same CDR3 is encoded by further DNA sequences in the sample. This chain uses TRBV7-9 with TRBJ1-1, with TRBD1 as a possible D gene (5 bases). Germline CDR1 is SEHNR and CDR2 is FQNEAQ (reference sequence). The CDR3 sequence is 14 residues long. V was cut by 3 bases and J by 5 bases, with 13 bases left in between. The chain's CDR3 is CASSFSGRGTEAFF. The CDR3 nucleotides read TGTGCCAGCAGCTTCTCGGGACGGGGGACTGAAGCTTTCTTT.

This chain links TRBV11-2 with TRBJ2-4; tentative D call: TRBD2 (5 bases). Looked up from germline, CDR1 is SGHAT and CDR2 is FQNNGV. CDR3 length equals 11 residues. Trimming shortened V by 4 bases and J by 8 bases, and 6 bases separated the two germline ends. The CDR3, as DNA: TGTGCCAGCAGCTCGAGGGACATTCAGTACTTC. Translated, it gives CASSSRDIQYF. Full variable domain (rest looked up from reference TRBV11-2 and TRBJ2-4): EAGVAQSPRYKIIEKRQSVAFWCNPISGHATLYWYQQILGQGPKLLIQFQNNGVVDDSQLPKDRFSAERLKGVDSTLKIQPAKLEDSAVYLCASSSRDIQYFGAGTRLSVL.

V usage is TRBV2 and J usage is TRBJ2-7; 9 bases match TRBD2. Germline lookup yields CDR1 SNHLY and CDR2 FYNNEI. The CDR3 is 15 residues long. The V and J ends lost 0 bases and 6 bases, in that order; junction bases with no gene match: 6. The CDR3 DNA reads as TGTGCCAGCAGTGAAGCTGGCGGGAGGGCCGGCGAGCAGTACTTC. This gives the protein CASSEAGGRAGEQYF.

The rearrangement uses TRBV6-1 and TRBJ2-3, with 12 nucleotides matching TRBD2. J was trimmed by 1 base and V by 3 bases; bases with no gene match: 2. The CDR3 contains 16 residues. The germline gives CDR1 MNHNS, CDR2 SASEGT. The CDR3 sequence: CASSDGLAGRTDTQYF. The CDR3 bases are TGTGCCAGCAGTGATGGACTAGCGGGGCGCACAGATACGCAGTATTTT.

The chain joins TRBV30 to TRBJ2-5; 7 nucleotides line up with TRBD1. The trim removed 2 bases at V and 10 bases at J, leaving 7 bases unmatched. CDR1 GTSNPN and CDR2 SVGIG come from the germline V gene (reference sequence). This CDR3 has 12 residues. CDR3: CAWSPQGDDQYF. In DNA form, the CDR3 reads TGTGCCTGGAGTCCTCAGGGGGATGACCAGTACTTC.

This chain joins TRBV2 and TRBJ1-3; unclear D gene. Germline V gives CDR1 SNHLY, CDR2 FYNNEI. This CDR3 is 17 amino acids long. Trimming cost V 6 bases and J 0 bases, with 18 bases left between them. CDR3 loop: CASSDRLWASSGNTIYF. CDR3 in DNA: TGTGCCAGCAGCGACCGACTCTGGGCGAGCTCTGGAAACACCATATATTTT.

The chain links TRBV18 to TRBJ2-5, with 8 bases fitting TRBD1. Germline CDR1 is KGHSH and CDR2 is LQKENI. This CDR3 region has 16 residues. Trimming took 1 base from V and 2 from J; bases not matched to a gene: 6. Here the CDR3 DNA reads TGTGCCAGCTCACCACAGGGACAGGTCCTTCAAGAGACCCAGTACTTC. Translation gives CASSPQGQVLQETQYF.

The chain has TRBV4-2 and TRBJ2-1; no reliable D call. The germline CDR1 and CDR2 sequences are LGHNA and YNFKEQ. Trimming took off 0 bases at V and 6 bases at J, with 3 bases between the two ends. This CDR3 contains 12 residues. The CDR3 protein is CASSQDTNEQFF. The CDR3, as DNA: TGTGCCAGCAGCCAAGATACCAATGAGCAGTTCTTC.

V gene TRBV6-6 combines with J gene TRBJ2-7; D not resolved. V lost 5 bases to trimming and J lost 5 bases, with 10 bases between them. CDR3 length: 12 amino acids. Germline CDR1 and CDR2: MNHNY and SVGAGI (reference sequence). In nucleotides, the CDR3 is TGTGCCAGCAGTCCGGTCCGGGACGAGCAGTACTTC. Translated, it gives CASSPVRDEQYF.

The chain uses TRBV18 and TRBJ1-1; no definite D call. This CDR3 is 16 amino acids long. With 1 base removed from V and 4 bases from J, the gap between germline ends came to 16 bases. CDR1 KGHSH and CDR2 LQKENI come from the germline V gene. The CDR3 protein is CASSPLRNAVGTEAFF. CDR3 DNA sequence: TGTGCCAGCTCACCACTCAGGAACGCGGTGGGCACTGAAGCTTTCTTT. Drawing the rest from reference TRBV18 and TRBJ1-1, the complete variable domain is NAGVMQNPRHLVRRRGQEARLRCSPMKGHSHVYWYRQLPEEGLKFMVYLQKENIIDESGMPKERFSAEFPKEGPSILRIQQVVRGDSAAYFCASSPLRNAVGTEAFFGQGTRLTVV.

This rearrangement joins TRBV7-9 to TRBJ1-1; no clear D. Trimming pared 6 bases from V and 5 bases from J, leaving 10 bases between. CDR3 length equals 12 residues. CDR1 SEHNR and CDR2 FQNEAQ come from the germline V gene (reference sequence). The CDR3 DNA reads as TGTGCCAGCAGTCCGGTTAGGACTGAAGCTTTCTTT. This codes for CASSPVRTEAFF.

The V call is TRBV5-1, the J call TRBJ1-5, with 9 bases matching TRBD1. The CDR3 covers 18 residues. V dropped 4 bases and J dropped 5; count of bases not matched to a gene: 16. Germline V gives CDR1 SGHRS, CDR2 YFSETQ. The CDR3 DNA follows: TGCGCCAGCAGCCTGCGGGTAACCAGGACAGGGGTAGATCAGCCCCAGCATTTT. Translating it yields CASSLRVTRTGVDQPQHF. The complete variable domain, with remaining parts taken from reference TRBV5-1 and TRBJ1-5, reads KAGVTQTPRYLIKTRGQQVTLSCSPISGHRSVSWYQQTPGQGLQFLFEYFSETQRNKGNFPGRFSGRQFSNSRSEMNVSTLELGDSALYLCASSLRVTRTGVDQPQHFGDGTRLSIL.

The sample holds many counts of this clone. This chain uses TRBV19 with TRBJ2-1; 7 positions agree with TRBD1. Per germline, CDR1 LNHDA and CDR2 SQIVND (reference sequence). This CDR3 is 17 amino acids long. Trimming removed 3 bases from V and 1 base from J; junction bases left unmatched: 9. CDR3 region: CASSMGPDRASYNEQFF. The DNA of the CDR3 is TGTGCCAGTAGTATGGGGCCTGACAGGGCGTCCTACAATGAGCAGTTCTTC.

This chain's CDR3 is CASSLAEHMQETQYF. In DNA, the CDR3 is TGTGCCAGCAGCTTAGCGGAACACATGCAAGAGACCCAGTACTTC. This sequence joins TRBV7-9 and TRBJ2-5; D uncertain. The CDR3 loop spans 15 amino acids. Germline CDR1 reads SEHNR; CDR2 reads FQNEAQ (reference sequence). Trimming removed 0 bases from V and 2 bases from J, with 10 bases in between.

The V call is TRBV30, the J call TRBJ2-3, with 10 bases identical to TRBD1. V shed 3 bases and J 5 bases; nucleotides not matched to a gene: 8. The germline CDR1 and CDR2 sequences are GTSNPN and SVGIG (reference sequence). The CDR3 runs to 15 residues. The CDR3 here is CAWSIGQGVGDTQYF. The CDR3 nucleotides read TGTGCCTGGAGCATAGGACAGGGGGTGGGAGATACGCAGTATTTT.

V and J are TRBV6-6 and TRBJ2-7; 7 nucleotides align to TRBD2. There are 13 residues in the CDR3. V was pared by 7 bases and J by 3 bases, with 6 bases of the junction left unmatched. Germline V lookup: CDR1 MNHNY, CDR2 SVGAGI (reference sequence). The CDR3 protein is CASTPGEGYEQYF. The CDR3 DNA is TGTGCCAGCACTCCCGGGGAGGGCTACGAGCAGTACTTC.

CDR3 sequence (DNA): TGTGCCAGCAGCTACCGAGCGGGGGGCTATGAGACCCAGTACTTC. Its protein product is CASSYRAGGYETQYF. The chain is built from TRBV6-5 and TRBJ2-5, with 9 nucleotides matching TRBD2. The CDR3 length is 15 residues. Unmatched junction bases numbered 10, after V lost 6 bases and J lost 5 bases. Germline CDR1 MNHEY, CDR2 SVGAGI.

The chain links TRBV5-1 to TRBJ1-2, with D possibly TRBD1 on 6 matching bases. Per germline, CDR1 SGHRS and CDR2 YFSETQ. Trimming took 4 bases from V and 2 from J, leaving 9 bases between them. The CDR3 runs 13 residues. CDR3 nucleotides: TGCGCCAGCAGCCCCGACAGGAACTATGGCTACACCTTC. Its translation: CASSPDRNYGYTF. The entire variable domain, with the rest obtained from reference TRBV5-1 and TRBJ1-2, is as follows: KAGVTQTPRYLIKTRGQQVTLSCSPISGHRSVSWYQQTPGQGLQFLFEYFSETQRNKGNFPGRFSGRQFSNSRSEMNVSTLELGDSALYLCASSPDRNYGYTFGSGTRLTVV.